Described below is a single T cell receptor beta chain sequence and its context. Antigen specificity is unknown. The record originates from a study of T-cell reconstitution after alpha-beta-depleted transplantation in children. V lost 5 bases, J lost 6 bases, and 14 bases lay in between. CDR1 and CDR2 from the germline V gene are SGHAT and FQNNGV. The CDR3 spans 13 residues. Regarding the study as a whole: Expanded graft clones numbering several hundred reportedly gave rise to alpha-beta T cells about two months after transplant. By one year post-transplant, T-cell counts and diversity largely arose from T cells that were newly produced.

Using unique molecular identifiers, the investigators prepared the TCRbeta library. TCRdb analysed the PCR reads with MiXCR anew, one entry per CDR3 protein. The data contain about 460,000 distinct CDR3 sequences, about 10% of them singletons. This chain joins TRBV11-2 and TRBJ2-7, with a weak D call TRBD2 (6 bases). The sequence was collected from a child aged 2 to 15 with inherited bone marrow failure, due to receive a stem cell transplant. Sequencing used PBMCs, obtained before TCRalphabeta/CD19-depleted stem cell transplant. CDR3 in amino acids: CASSLGRDFEQYF. The CDR3 region has the DNA TGTGCCAGCAGCCTGGGGCGGGATTTCGAGCAGTACTTC.